The rows below give T cell receptor beta chains drawn from one sample of a study of cytomegalovirus exposure and HLA in healthy donors. Measured with immunoSEQ multiplex PCR; TCRdb has only the in-frame clones, and not every one. The repertoire includes about 200,000 clones, approximately 87% of them detected once, and around 5.6% sits in the top ten. The sample was PBMCs. These receptors were obtained from a woman younger than 30 in good health and CMV-seronegative. CDR3s include the opening cysteine and the closing phenylalanine or tryptophan. A D gene is named only where the DNA matches it firmly. The size of a clone is reported for some rows only, either as once, few or many, or as a class for expanded clones.

size | J | V | D | DNA | CDR3
NA | TRBJ1-4 | TRBV6-5 | NA | TGTGCCAGCAGTTACGAGCAGGGGACTAATGAAAAACTGTTTTTT | CASSYEQGTNEKLFF
NA | TRBJ2-3 | TRBV4-2 | NA | TGTGCCAGCAGCCAAGCTTTTGGAGGCGCTGGGAGCACAGATACGCAGTATTTT | CASSQAFGGAGSTDTQYF
NA | TRBJ2-7 | TRBV7-2 | NA | TGTGCCAGCAGCTTAGTAGGAGGCTCCTACGAGCAGTACTTC | CASSLVGGSYEQYF
NA | TRBJ1-5 | TRBV4-1 | NA | TGCGCCAGCAGCCAAGGTGATTATAGCAATCAGCCCCAGCATTTT | CASSQGDYSNQPQHF
NA | TRBJ2-6 | TRBV2 | NA | TGTGCCAGCAAGGTCTCCGGGGCCAACGTCCTGACTTTC | CASKVSGANVLTF
NA | TRBJ2-7 | TRBV27 | TRBD1 | TGTGCCAGCAGTTCTCCGGGACAGGGTTTCTACGAGCAGTACTTC | CASSSPGQGFYEQYF
NA | TRBJ2-3 | TRBV5-1 | NA | TGCGCCAGCAGGCGGTCGCGGGGAGATACGCAGTATTTT | CASRRSRGDTQYF
NA | TRBJ1-2 | TRBV6-1 | NA | TGTGCCAGTAGTTCCCGGGGGGGGCTTTATGGCTACACCTTC | CASSSRGGLYGYTF
NA | TRBJ2-7 | TRBV28 | TRBD1 | TGTGCCAGCATCCCAACGGGGACAGGGGGTTTCGAGCAGTACTTC | CASIPTGTGGFEQYF
NA | TRBJ2-1 | TRBV9 | TRBD2 | TGTGCCAGCAGCGTAGGCGGGGGGGCCAGTACTTACAATGAGCAGTTCTTC | CASSVGGGASTYNEQFF
NA | TRBJ2-5 | TRBV30 | TRBD2 | TGTGCCTGGAGCCCTAGCGGGGGGAAAGAGACCCAGTACTTC | CAWSPSGGKETQYF
NA | TRBJ2-4 | TRBV15 | TRBD1 | TGTGCCACCAGCCCTGAACAGGGGGCATCCAAAAACATTCAGTACTTC | CATSPEQGASKNIQYF
NA | TRBJ1-2 | TRBV27 | TRBD1 | TGTGCCAGCAGTTTGTGGGGGACAGGACGGCTCTATGGCTACACCTTC | CASSLWGTGRLYGYTF
NA | TRBJ1-4 | TRBV7-9 | NA | TGTGCCAGCAGCCCCCCAGTAGGAGAAAAACTGTTTTTT | CASSPPVGEKLFF
once | TRBJ1-2 | TRBV18 | TRBD1 | TGTGCCAGCTCGCCCGGGACAGGGCTTTTTAACTATGGCTACACCTTC | CASSPGTGLFNYGYTF
NA | TRBJ1-5 | TRBV15 | NA | TGTGCCACCAGCAGATCTAGAGACCGTTATCCGGGTCAGCCCCAGCATTTT | CATSRSRDRYPGQPQHF
NA | TRBJ1-3 | TRBV19 | NA | TGTGCCTCAAGGGTCGGCAGGGGCTCTGGAAACACCATATATTTT | CASRVGRGSGNTIYF
NA | TRBJ1-2 | TRBV6-5 | NA | TGTGCCAGCAGGCGGGGGAGAGGGGGCTACACCTTC | CASRRGRGGYTF
NA | TRBJ2-3 | TRBV29-1 | NA | TGCAGCGTTGATATACGGCGGGCAGGGGATACGCAGTATTTT | CSVDIRRAGDTQYF
NA | TRBJ2-7 | TRBV29-1 | TRBD2 | TGCAGCGCGGGACTAGCGGCACTCGAGCAGTACTTC | CSAGLAALEQYF
NA | TRBJ1-1 | TRBV18 | NA | TGTGCCAGCTCACGCGACAGACTGAACACTGAAGCTTTCTTT | CASSRDRLNTEAFF
NA | TRBJ2-5 | TRBV9 | TRBD2 | TGTGCCAGCAGCCCAGGAGGGACTAGCGGGGTAGAGACCCAGTACTTC | CASSPGGTSGVETQYF
NA | TRBJ2-7 | TRBV7-3 | NA | TGTGCCAGCAGCTGGGCAGACTCCTACGAGCAGTACTTC | CASSWADSYEQYF
NA | TRBJ2-5 | TRBV5-4 | TRBD2 | TGTGCCAGCAGCTTGAGGAATAGCGGGAGGGCCTTGGAGACCCAGTACTTC | CASSLRNSGRALETQYF
NA | TRBJ2-3 | TRBV19 | NA | TGTGCCAGTAGCCGGACACAAGCGGCCGCAGATACGCAGTATTTT | CASSRTQAAADTQYF
NA | TRBJ2-3 | TRBV6-1 | TRBD2 | TGTGCCAGCAGTGTGGCTAGCGGGAGTGTTGGCACAGATACGCAGTATTTT | CASSVASGSVGTDTQYF
NA | TRBJ1-2 | TRBV6-4 | TRBD1 | TGTGCCAGCAGTGAAGGAGGCGGACAGGGCCTCTATGGCTACACCTTC | CASSEGGGQGLYGYTF
few | TRBJ1-2 | TRBV15 | NA | TGTGCCACCAGCAGAGGAGTTTTGGATGGCTACACCTTC | CATSRGVLDGYTF
NA | TRBJ1-2 | TRBV7-2 | NA | TGTGCCAGCAGCTTAGTAGGGGGAGGAAACTATGGCTACACCTTC | CASSLVGGGNYGYTF
many | TRBJ2-5 | TRBV6-1 | NA | TGTGCCAGCAGTGAAGTCGGGGGGCGGGGTACCCAGTACTTC | CASSEVGGRGTQYF
NA | TRBJ2-1 | TRBV19 | TRBD1 | TGTGCCAGTAGTATGGGGACAGTGACCTACAATGAGCAGTTCTTC | CASSMGTVTYNEQFF
NA | TRBJ2-7 | TRBV4-1 | TRBD1 | TGCGCCAGCAGCCAAACCGGGACAGGGCCCGAGCAGTACTTC | CASSQTGTGPEQYF
few | TRBJ2-5 | TRBV18 | NA | TGTGCCAGCTCACCGGAGGAGACCCAGTACTTC | CASSPEETQYF
NA | TRBJ2-7 | TRBV19 | TRBD2 | TGTGCCAGTAGTTGGTCTAGCGGGACCTACGAGCAGTACTTC | CASSWSSGTYEQYF
once | TRBJ1-2 | TRBV4-1 | NA | TGCGCCAGCAGCCAACAAGGGTGGGGTGCCTGGGGCTATGGCTACACCTTC | CASSQQGWGAWGYGYTF
NA | TRBJ1-2 | TRBV19 | NA | TGTGCCAGTAGAGGCCCAAGGGGGGCAAGGGGCTACACCTTC | CASRGPRGARGYTF
few | TRBJ1-1 | TRBV20-1 | NA | TGCAGTGCTAGAGAGGGCACTGAAGCTTTCTTT | CSAREGTEAFF
NA | TRBJ2-7 | TRBV9 | TRBD2 | TGTGCCAGCAGCGAGGGGACTAGCGGAAACTACGAGCAGTACTTC | CASSEGTSGNYEQYF
NA | TRBJ2-5 | TRBV30 | NA | TGTGCCTGGAGTTCGGGAAGGTGGGTGTCGGAGACCCAGTACTTC | CAWSSGRWVSETQYF
NA | TRBJ2-1 | TRBV6-1 | NA | TGTGCCAGCCTCCCGGGGGACACGTCCTACAATGAGCAGTTCTTC | CASLPGDTSYNEQFF
once | TRBJ1-2 | TRBV5-1 | TRBD1 | TGCGCCAGCAGCTTGGAGGCAGGGGGTGAAGATGGCTACACCTTC | CASSLEAGGEDGYTF
NA | TRBJ1-3 | TRBV2 | TRBD1 | TGTGCCAGCAACGACCGGGACAGCATTGGAAACACCATATATTTT | CASNDRDSIGNTIYF
NA | TRBJ2-7 | TRBV29-1 | TRBD2 | TGCAGCGTCTCCGGTACTAGCGGGCAGAGCTCCTACGAGCAGTACTTC | CSVSGTSGQSSYEQYF
NA | TRBJ2-7 | TRBV4-2 | NA | TGTGCCAGCAGCCAAGATCGAGGGTACGAGCAGTACTTC | CASSQDRGYEQYF
NA | TRBJ1-1 | TRBV4-1 | NA | TGCGCCAGCAGCCAAGTTCCATCCTTGAGGACTGAAGCTTTCTTT | CASSQVPSLRTEAFF
once | TRBJ1-5 | TRBV7-2 | NA | TGTGCCAGCAGCTTAGGACCCCTTAGTCAGCCCCAGCATTTT | CASSLGPLSQPQHF